The TCR beta chain under discussion was sequenced for a study of blood T cell repertoires in COVID-19. Study background: Donors in the United States, Italy and Spain gave samples during acute or convalescent COVID-19. T cells, B-cell-depleted T cells, or PBMCs provided the cDNA or gDNA that served as material.

Looked up from germline, CDR1 is SGHVS and CDR2 is FQNEAQ. The CDR3 contains 14 residues. The V segment lost 2 bases and the J segment 5 bases; nucleotides outside the gene matches: 4. Authors' methods: Amplification with reference gene primers provided the estimates of nucleated cell counts. Some clones are missing from TCRdb's copy, which holds only in-frame ones; the method was immunoSEQ multiplex PCR. The DNA gave D and trimming, while V, J and clone size come from that table. This table holds 200,000 to 250,000 clones, 70% to 90% found once. Two negative PCRs, clearance, or symptom resolution characterized the recovered Cohort 3 donors.

The origin of this receptor is a man aged 40-49 years who had recovered from COVID-19. The sample comprised PBMCs or T cells enriched from blood (not recorded which). The chain employs TRBV7-8 and TRBJ1-2; 8 bases map to TRBD1. In DNA, the CDR3 is TGTGCCAGCAGCTTACGAACAGGGGGGTATGGCTACACCTTC. As protein: CASSLRTGGYGYTF.